These 3 T cell receptor beta chains were all obtained from the same sample, sequenced in a study of blood T cell repertoires in COVID-19. Data came from immunoSEQ multiplex PCR; TCRdb stores just in-frame clones and leaves some out. The table includes roughly 100,000 clones, 65% to 90% detected once. The material sequenced was peripheral blood. These receptors all stem from a man aged 55 to 70 with acute or convalescent COVID-19.

This clone was observed once. The genes are TRBV30 and TRBJ2-1; the match to TRBD2 covers 7 bases. Losses at the gene ends were 3 bases for V and 5 bases for J; bases not matched to a gene: 4. The CDR3 length is 13 residues. Germline CDR1 reads GTSNPN; CDR2 reads SVGIG (reference sequence). This CDR3 reads CAWSGGSNNEQFF. The DNA of the CDR3 is TGTGCCTGGAGCGGCGGGAGTAACAATGAGCAGTTCTTC.

The V call is TRBV28, the J call TRBJ1-4; 8 bases fit TRBD1. This CDR3 has 15 amino acids. Germline V gives CDR1 MDHEN, CDR2 SYDVKM. Unmatched junction bases numbered 8, after V lost 6 bases and J lost 5 bases. The chain's CDR3 is CASRTQGVGNEKLFF. CDR3 bases: TGTGCCAGCAGGACACAGGGGGTGGGCAATGAAAAACTGTTTTTT. The entire variable domain, with the rest obtained from reference TRBV28 and TRBJ1-4, is as follows: DVKVTQSSRYLVKRTGEKVFLECVQDMDHENMFWYRQDPGLGLRLIYFSYDVKMKEKGDIPEGYSVSREKKERFSLILESASTNQTSMYLCASRTQGVGNEKLFFGSGTQLSVL.

The V call is TRBV6-5, the J call TRBJ1-4; D remains unclear. Trimming took 5 bases from V and 4 from J, leaving 8 bases between them. This CDR3 is 13 amino acids long. CDR1 is MNHEY and CDR2 is SVGAGI in the germline V gene. CDR3: CASSLSRNEKLFF. The DNA of the CDR3 is TGTGCCAGCAGTCTGTCCCGTAATGAAAAACTGTTTTTT.